The clone carrying this T cell receptor beta chain was detected ten times or more. Its matching antigen is unknown. The CDR3 sequence is 13 residues long. V dropped 2 bases and J dropped 10 bases, with 14 bases sitting between them. Individual cDNA molecules received unique molecular identifiers during library preparation. In TCRdb, the 5' RACE reads were re-called with MiXCR into one record per CDR3 protein. Altogether about 28,000 distinct CDR3 sequences are present, about 5.3% being singletons, with the ten largest covering approximately 23%. These data originate in a study of early T cells in non-severe SARS-CoV-2 infection. For the study at large: The authors sequenced bulk RNA from unsorted whole blood, leaving chains unpaired. Study observations and caveats: VDJdb matches were skewed toward anti-spike CD8 T cell responses.

Sequenced: whole blood. The chain employs TRBV12-3 or TRBV12-4 and TRBJ1-1, with unresolved D. The clonotype originates from an adult who was a healthcare worker with PCR-confirmed SARS-CoV-2 infection or an uninfected control (not recorded which). For the CDR3, the DNA is TGTGCCAGCAGTTTAAAAGGAACCGGGCCAGCTTTCTTT. Translated, it gives CASSLKGTGPAFF.